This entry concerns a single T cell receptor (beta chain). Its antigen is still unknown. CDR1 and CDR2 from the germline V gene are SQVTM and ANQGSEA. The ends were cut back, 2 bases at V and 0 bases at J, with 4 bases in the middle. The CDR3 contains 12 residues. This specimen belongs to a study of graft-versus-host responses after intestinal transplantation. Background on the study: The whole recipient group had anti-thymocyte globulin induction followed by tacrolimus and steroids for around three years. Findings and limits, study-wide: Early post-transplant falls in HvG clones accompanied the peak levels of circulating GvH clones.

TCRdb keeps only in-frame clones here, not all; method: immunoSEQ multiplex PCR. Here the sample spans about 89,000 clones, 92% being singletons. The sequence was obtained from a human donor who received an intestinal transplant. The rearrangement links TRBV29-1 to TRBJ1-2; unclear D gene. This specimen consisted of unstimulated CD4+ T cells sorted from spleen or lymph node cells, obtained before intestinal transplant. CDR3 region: CSVETTNYGYTF. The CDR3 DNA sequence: TGCAGCGTTGAAACAACTAACTATGGCTACACCTTC.